This T cell receptor beta chain was recorded in a study of Graves' ophthalmopathy and Graves' hyperthyroidism. Broader study findings: Classification of ophthalmopathy versus stable hyperthyroidism by a 13-signature model yielded 85% to 90% sensitivity and roughly 80% specificity.

Beta-chain TCR CDR3 regions were amplified from RNA transcripts. First-round RT-PCR relied on HTBI primers, and a second-round multiplex PCR came next. One entry per CDR3 protein results from TCRdb running MiXCR on the multiplex PCR reads. This table holds 300,000 to 450,000 distinct CDR3 sequences, about 15% found once. The CDR3 length is 14 residues. The germline V gene encodes CDR1 MNHEY and CDR2 SVGEGT. Between the trimmed V and J ends, which lost 5 bases and 1 base, there was a span of 12 bases. This clonotype showed up many times. Its target is not known. Stable hyperthyroidism referred to disease that showed no ophthalmopathy within 18 months of follow-up. Fresh peripheral blood, about 10 ml, was the PBMC source.

Sequencing was performed on peripheral blood. This sequence originates from an adult woman with stable Graves' hyperthyroidism. V gene TRBV6-2 or TRBV6-3 combines with J gene TRBJ2-7; D remains ambiguous. Written as DNA, the CDR3 is TGTGCCAGCAGTATTGCTAGTCCATCCTACGAGCAGTACTTC. Protein product: CASSIASPSYEQYF.